A single sample is the source of the 4 T cell receptor beta chains below, sequenced in a study of control samples from healthy donors and cancer patients. Generated by immunoSEQ multiplex PCR, the TCRdb table keeps only in-frame clones and is missing some. The sample shows 100,000 to 150,000 clones, roughly 87% of them seen only once. The sequenced sample consisted of blood. These receptor sequences come from a man younger than 35 in good health.

The table lists this clone with a count of one. The V gene is TRBV10-3, the J gene TRBJ2-5; D is uncertain. V was cut by 0 bases and J by 3 bases, with 5 bases left in between. The CDR3 has 13 residues. Germline CDR1 is ENHRY and CDR2 is SYGVKD. Here the CDR3 DNA reads TGTGCCATCAGTGAGTCGACGGAAGAGACCCAGTACTTC. Translation: CAISESTEETQYF.

This clone has just a few counts. V gene TRBV5-1 combines with J gene TRBJ1-2; weak D call: TRBD1 (6 bases). This CDR3 contains 15 residues. V was cut by 3 bases and J by 8 bases, with 20 bases left in between. In germline, CDR1 is SGHRS, CDR2 YFSETQ. CDR3 amino acids: CASSSGAGTPSGYTF. The CDR3 coding sequence is TGCGCCAGCAGCTCGGGGGCCGGGACCCCTAGCGGCTACACCTTC.

This clone was found once. The chain has TRBV18 and TRBJ2-6; 9 nucleotides line up with TRBD2. This CDR3 is 18 amino acids long. V shed 3 bases, J shed 0 bases, and the junction held 6 bases outside the gene matches. Germline loops: CDR1 KGHSH, CDR2 LQKENI. This chain's CDR3 is CASSPELAGPSGANVLTF. The CDR3 DNA reads TGTGCCAGCTCACCCGAACTAGCGGGCCCCTCTGGGGCCAACGTCCTGACTTTC.

CDR3 sequence: CASSFEGPEPFF. For the CDR3, the DNA is TGCGCCAGCAGCTTTGAAGGGCCCGAGCCGTTTTTT. V usage is TRBV5-1 and J usage is TRBJ1-4; D is undetermined. Deletions cut 2 bases from V and 16 bases from J, with 15 bases between. The CDR3 extends over 12 amino acids. Per germline, CDR1 SGHRS and CDR2 YFSETQ.